This T cell receptor (beta chain) was identified in a study of response to subunit inactivated influenza vaccine. The CDR3 runs to 15 residues. Looked up from germline, CDR1 is MNHNS and CDR2 is SASEGT. Between the trimmed V and J ends, which lost 8 bases and 1 base, there was a span of 15 bases. TCRdb passed the RT-PCR reads through MiXCR, listing each CDR3 protein once. The repertoire holds approximately 570,000 distinct CDR3 sequences, about 7.6% seen once, with over 10% in the top ten. This clonotype was picked up a small number of times. J is TRBJ2-1 and V is TRBV6-1, with D uncertain. This sequence was found in a man aged 45-69 years who received an inactivated influenza vaccine. This sample comprised PBMCs from blood, obtained less than 25 months after vaccination. Here the CDR3 DNA reads TGTGCCAGCTCTTATAGGACGGCTTCCTACAATGAGCAGTTCTTC. Amino acid sequence: CASSYRTASYNEQFF.